What follows describes a single T cell receptor (beta chain). The data are from a study of PD-L1 blockade in urothelial cancer. Whole-study context: Patients with male sex and bladder-origin urothelial cancer accounted for twenty-five of 29 enrolled. T cells numbered a median of approximately 140,000 in the blood samples.

The time point was: peripheral blood 6 weeks after treatment start. Repertoires were generated with immunoSEQ multiplex PCR, while TCRdb's copy carries only in-frame clones and drops some. The table includes roughly 40,000 clones, around 90% detected once. V was cut by 3 bases and J by 3 bases, with 9 bases left in between. Germline V lookup: CDR1 MDHEN, CDR2 SYDVKM. The CDR3 loop spans 13 amino acids. The TCR comes from a man in his sixties or seventies with urothelial cancer. The J gene is TRBJ2-7, the V gene TRBV28, with D tentatively TRBD2 (5 bases). The material sequenced was PBMCs, taken around atezolizumab (anti-PD-L1) treatment. CDR3 sequence (DNA): TGTGCCAGCAGTTTTAGCGTTTTCTACGAGCAGTACTTC. The encoded protein is CASSFSVFYEQYF.